This entry lists 8 T cell receptor beta chains sequenced from one sample in a study of T-cell reconstitution after alpha-beta-depleted transplantation in children. Unique molecular identifiers were used to barcode this TCRbeta library. TCRdb passed the PCR reads through MiXCR, listing each CDR3 protein once. The table has about 610,000 distinct CDR3 sequences, about 10% seen once. The specimen was PBMCs from the stem cell graft donor, collected from the stem cell graft. The receptors come from a human donor who donated a stem cell graft to a child with acute myeloid leukemia.

This chain connects TRBV14 to TRBJ2-2; the D is unclear. CDR3 length: 13 amino acids. Trimming left V 0 bases short and J 6 bases short, with 5 bases between. Per the germline V gene, CDR1 is SGHDN and CDR2 is FVKESK. CDR3 region: CASSQDLSGELFF. The CDR3 bases are TGTGCCAGCAGCCAAGATTTGTCCGGGGAGCTGTTTTTT.

The V and J genes are TRBV4-3 and TRBJ2-2; a possible D gene is TRBD2 (5 bases). CDR1 is LGHNA, CDR2 YSLEER, per germline. The germline V and J ends were trimmed by 3 bases and 5 bases, with 19 bases remaining between them. CDR3 length: 17 residues. The CDR3 sequence: CASSQGLTARGTGELFF. Written as DNA, the CDR3 is TGCGCCAGCAGCCAGGGTCTAACGGCCCGAGGGACCGGGGAGCTGTTTTTT.

This clonotype was counted a few times. The CDR3 spells CSAGTSGRGGEQFF. CDR3 sequence (DNA): TGCAGTGCCGGGACTAGCGGGAGAGGGGGTGAGCAGTTCTTC. The V gene is TRBV20-1, the J gene TRBJ2-1; 14 nucleotides align to TRBD2. Germline V gene data show CDR1 as DFQATT and CDR2 as SNEGSKA (reference sequence). The trim removed 6 bases at V and 9 bases at J, leaving 7 bases unmatched. The CDR3 has 14 amino acids.

The rearrangement uses TRBV7-2 and TRBJ1-4; D not certain. The CDR3 totals 13 residues. The V gene's germline CDR1 is SGHTA and CDR2 FQGNSA. Between the trimmed V and J ends, which lost 2 bases and 7 bases, there was a span of 8 bases. Written as DNA, the CDR3 is TGTGCCAGCAGCTTACTTCGGACTGAAAAACTGTTTTTT. It is translated as CASSLLRTEKLFF.

This clonotype turned up a few times. The V gene is TRBV5-1, the J gene TRBJ2-1, with D possibly matching TRBD2 (6 bases). The CDR3 spans 17 residues. Trimming removed 0 bases at V and 0 bases at J, with 13 bases between. The germline gives CDR1 SGHRS, CDR2 YFSETQ. This CDR3 reads CASSLERGSSSYNEQFF. In nucleotides, the CDR3 is TGCGCCAGCAGCTTGGAACGGGGGTCCAGCTCCTACAATGAGCAGTTCTTC.

The chain couples TRBV12-3 or TRBV12-4 to TRBJ2-3, with 8 bases aligning to TRBD2. CDR3 length: 15 amino acids. V lost 8 bases to trimming and J lost 4 bases; unmatched junction nucleotides: 11. The CDR3 nucleotides read TGTGCCAGCGTTTCTGACTGGCGGGGGGCAGATACGCAGTATTTT. It yields the protein CASVSDWRGADTQYF.

V and J are TRBV28 and TRBJ2-7, with D hard to call. V was trimmed by 5 bases and J by 7 bases, leaving 12 bases between them. Germline V CDR1 and CDR2: MDHEN, SYDVKM. The CDR3 is 12 amino acids. The CDR3 DNA sequence: TGTGCCAGCAGTATGATCGGCCGGGAGCAGTACTTC. As protein: CASSMIGREQYF.

This clonotype appeared many times. The chain links TRBV29-1 to TRBJ2-7; D not resolved. Germline V gene lookup returns CDR1 SQVTM and CDR2 ANQGSEA. CDR3 length equals 12 residues. The V and J ends lost 5 bases and 0 bases respectively, with 8 bases between them. CDR3 loop: CSVNDGSYEQYF. In nucleotides, the CDR3 is TGCAGCGTTAATGACGGCTCCTACGAGCAGTACTTC.